This entry concerns a single T cell receptor beta chain. The target of this receptor is not known. No much larger clonotype is one base removed from it; base qualities were not supplied. The cohort consisted of 650 to 700 healthy bone marrow donors. Cohort members were all nominally healthy when sampled, although unrecorded immune exposures were likely present. The donor tested CMV seronegative and was one of the 352 seronegative cohort members. A peripheral blood sample was provided by each donor, and peripheral blood mononuclear cells were used for TCR beta sequencing. Genomic DNA extraction from the blood cell samples was performed with the Qiagen DNeasy Blood Extraction Kit. V loses 2 bases at its end and J loses 4 bases; junction bases beyond the gene matches: 4. Looking up the germline V gene (reference sequence) yields CDR1 LNHNV and CDR2 YYDKDF. CDR3 length: 15 amino acids, cysteine to phenylalanine. Of the read, only the CDR3 DNA is kept; its 45 bases are in frame from base 1.

The record originates from a study of cytomegalovirus exposure and HLA in healthy donors (dated by TCRdb to 2016 to 2017). About the study as a whole: An earlier analysis of some 600 of the donors reported about 280 Gb of sequence data and around 110 million unique TCR beta sequences obtained from some 200 million T cells. Approximately 300 gigabases of sequencing data and 70 million to 95 million unique TCR sequences made up an early release that covered under 750 HLA-typed donors. Among the approximately 400 genotyped donors, around 81% belonged to the genetic ancestry cluster associated with self-reported Caucasian donors. The study aimed to test whether signatures of past pathogen exposure could be identified by cataloging public T cell receptors. The study profiled the T cell repertoires of hundreds of subjects by immunosequencing and related them to cytomegalovirus serostatus. In addition to the first cohort of approximately 650 subjects, a separate validation cohort of 130 or so different subjects was used. To predict cytomegalovirus infection status, the study combined high-throughput TCR immunosequencing, statistical association of individual TCRs with disease status, and machine learning. To study patterns of TCR occurrence, a later analysis re-analyzed previously published TCR beta repertoires from 666 donors and added high-resolution HLA genotyping. In the later analysis, no new phenotypic data were used to find candidate immune exposures; instead, reliance was placed on TCR beta sequences and their occurrence across donors. An earlier analysis of more than 450 of the donors used high-throughput TCR beta sequencing to judge whether each TCR beta V gene segment behaved as functional or pseudogenic. Donor age, sex, ethnicity and CMV serostatus were compiled alongside the repertoire data. A later genetic analysis took genome-wide SNP genotypes for 398 of the 666 donors and used that subset as a discovery cohort. All discovery cohort repertoires had been generated on a single sequencing platform. HLA typing included class I and class II loci at four-digit resolution. The number of typed donors differed by locus: about 620-630 for A, B, C, DRB1 and DQB1; approximately 520 for DQA1; 606 for DPA1; and around 450 for DPB1. Roughly 5 DR-DQ haplotypes were treated as single units for association and clustering because of strong linkage in the cohort. Across about 380 genotyped donors of the cohort, an average of approximately 240,000 unique TCR beta nucleotide sequences per donor were sequenced, and roughly a sixth of those sequences were non-productive. Results and caveats for the whole study, not just this receptor: V-gene and J-gene trimming of TCR beta chains was associated with a missense DCLRE1C variant in a later genetic analysis, and the association was replicated in an independent cohort. It was suggested by the authors that the approach could potentially be generalized to other disease states and immunological phenotypes. A cluster of highly shared sequence variants was judged likely to represent a technical artifact of the sequencing pipeline. Because HLA typing was missing for some donors at each locus, association tests included only the typed subset. The earlier analysis of fewer than 750 of the donors excluded approximately 15 rarely observed V segments, including chromosome 9 orphons, because counts were too low. A further reported finding was that TCR beta sequences accurately predicted the HLA-A and HLA-B alleles for most subjects in the first cohort. Sequencing depth was assumed to be roughly uniform across donors in the presence/absence analyses, though that assumption may not hold. In a later genetic analysis, fewer N-insertions in productive TCRs were reported among donors in an Asian-associated ancestry cluster than the roughly 700-donor mean. According to a later analysis, parvovirus B19, influenza, CMV and Epstein-Barr virus appeared linked to several top co-occurrence clusters. Cytomegalovirus status was reported to be diagnosed by the classifier with high specificity and sensitivity in both the original and validation cohorts. CMV serostatus was the only immune exposure information available for the cohort. When HLA alleles, especially DR and DQ, strongly co-occurred, attributing TCR associations to individual alleles was difficult. Some IMGT-functional V segments, including TRBV6-2 and TRBV6-3, could not be distinguished by the 87-base-pair reads and were therefore excluded. A later analysis found that TCR association rates varied across HLA loci, with DRB1 alleles showing the most associated TCRs and HLA-C alleles the fewest. In a later analysis, most CMV-associated TCR beta chains were found to appear HLA-restricted, with HLA associations seemingly driven largely by CMV exposure. In a later analysis, HLA-associated TCR beta chains showed more clonal expansion and lower generation probabilities than non-associated chains that were equally common. Across donors, most TCR sequences were observed very rarely, whereas some public TCRs were present in many individuals. In an earlier analysis of some 550 of the donors, most TCR beta V segments were observed in productive rearrangements about 87% or about 30% of the time, broadly matching IMGT annotations. In a later analysis, some 18,000 TCR beta sequences were associated with specific HLA alleles at a false discovery rate of 0.05. A few of the identified cytomegalovirus-associated TCR beta chains were confirmed in vitro to be specific for cytomegalovirus antigens. In this cohort, only TCR beta chains were sequenced, and detectable features were limited by the absence of alpha or paired-chain data. The study listed approximately 160 TCR beta chains as associated with cytomegalovirus. Correlated functional status among segregating V segments might reflect linkage disequilibrium, but an unknown experimental factor could not be ruled out.

The method behind the library was the immunoSEQ multiplex PCR assay. A mixture of 60 forward primers for TCR Vbeta segments and 13 reverse primers for TCR Jbeta segments was used in the multiplex PCR. The CDR3 region of rearranged TCR beta genes was amplified from genomic DNA by a multiplex PCR assay. The Illumina HiSeq System was used to sequence the amplified TCR beta libraries as 87-base-pair reads. The study's own analysis went as follows. A later analysis tallied 80 million to 95 million unique TCR beta chains across the 666 repertoires, and around 9.9 million of those chains were shared by two or more donors. Raw reads were error-corrected and collapsed into unique sequences by a nearest-neighbor algorithm in which closely related sequences were merged to remove PCR and sequencing errors. Alignment of CDR3 sequences to IMGT reference sequences was used to assign V, D and J gene segments. For a sequence to be retained, at least a six-nucleotide match to both a V gene segment and a J gene segment was required. Rearrangements were called productive when the CDR3 lacked stop codons and stayed in frame with V and J; all others were non-productive. Following IMGT convention, CDR3 was defined as the stretch from the second conserved V-encoded cysteine up to the conserved J-encoded phenylalanine. In an earlier analysis of just under 600 of the donors, sequences lacking an unambiguous match to a single V gene segment were excluded. In an earlier analysis of 587 of the donors, V segments were called functional above 56.7% productive rearrangements and were called segregating when the between-donor standard deviation exceeded 5%. A statistical classification framework was built for diagnosing cytomegalovirus status from the catalog of TCR beta chain sequences. A later analysis assigned V and J genes by comparing TCR nucleotide sequences with IMGT/GENE-DB human TR gene sequences. The TCRdist pipeline was used in a later analysis to assign CDR3 sequences and most-parsimonious VDJ recombination scenarios. In a later analysis, each TCR beta chain was defined by its CDR3 amino acid sequence together with its V-gene family, and reads without a unique V-gene family were excluded. In a later analysis, 500 to 650 highly shared, low-generation-probability nucleotide sequences were removed to address suspected cross-contamination and a sequencing artifact. A later analysis calculated a clonal expansion index for each public chain from normalized within-repertoire ranks of inferred template counts. Generation probabilities in a later analysis came from a VDJ recombination model fitted to out-of-frame rearrangements, and those results were checked against IGoR. Hypergeometric tests were used in a later analysis to score TCR-TCR, TCR-HLA and TCR-CMV co-occurrence, with a repertoire-size bias correction applied to the TCR pairs. False discovery rates were estimated in a later analysis by permuting HLA or CMV assignments 20 times. A later analysis grouped co-occurring TCRs with DBSCAN, adding TCRdist sequence similarity when clustering within HLA-allele-positive subsets. Repertoires with fewer than 30,000 or more than 120,000 public chains, plus five repertoires with anomalous nucleotide sharing, were excluded from co-occurrence clustering. TCRdb holds this immuneACCESS table with in-frame rearrangements only. Some clones are missing; in checked studies, unresolved V genes explain under half, and the rest has no known cause. That table gives V, J and clone size, and the DNA gave D and trimming. This sample comprises 95,000 to 120,000 clones, roughly four fifths of them detected only once. The ten largest make up around 2.6% of the sample.

The sequenced material came from PBMCs. The sequence was collected from a woman between 18 and 29 years old in good health and CMV-seronegative. The chain was built from TRBV15 and TRBJ2-5; 10 of the junction bases match TRBD2. The CDR3 has the sequence CATSRKREGPETQYF. The sequenced DNA: TGTGCCACCAGCAGAAAGCGGGAGGGCCCAGAGACCCAGTACTTC.